One sample yielded the 8 T cell receptor beta chains listed below, sequenced in a study of T cell changes during pregnancy in multiple sclerosis. Data came from immunoSEQ multiplex PCR; TCRdb stores just in-frame clones and leaves some out. The repertoire holds about 45,000 clones, with 80% to 95% as singletons. The material was CD8+ T cells from peripheral blood mononuclear cells, obtained in the second trimester of pregnancy. The source of these receptors is a female donor with multiple sclerosis, enrolled in a pregnancy study.

The V call is TRBV7-9, the J call TRBJ2-1, with 8 positions matching TRBD2. The length of the CDR3 is 16 residues. Germline CDR1 reads SEHNR; CDR2 reads FQNEAQ (reference sequence). Trimming at V came to 4 bases and at J to 6 bases, leaving 11 bases not matched to a gene. As DNA, the CDR3 is TGTGCCAGCAGCTCGCCGAAGACGGGGGGGCCCAATGAGCAGTTCTTC. Translated: CASSSPKTGGPNEQFF. Full variable domain (outside the CDR3, taken from reference TRBV7-9 and TRBJ2-1): DTGVSQNPRHKITKRGQNVTFRCDPISEHNRLYWYRQTLGQGPEFLTYFQNEAQLEKSRLLSDRFSAERPKGSFSTLEIQRTEQGDSAMYLCASSSPKTGGPNEQFFGPGTRLTVL.

The genes are TRBV7-2 and TRBJ2-7, with 7 bases that match TRBD1. Germline lookup yields CDR1 SGHTA and CDR2 FQGNSA. The CDR3 length is 14 residues. Trimming took 3 bases from V and 1 from J; bases not matched to a gene: 3. CDR3 in DNA: TGTGCCAGCAGCTTCCGGGACAGTTCCTACGAGCAGTACTTC. Its protein product is CASSFRDSSYEQYF.

This rearrangement joins TRBV5-6 to TRBJ2-5; 9 bases fit TRBD2. V lost 4 bases to trimming and J lost 5 bases; unmatched junction nucleotides: 9. The CDR3 runs 15 residues. Per the germline V gene, CDR1 is SGHDT and CDR2 is YYEEEE. The CDR3 loop reads CASSGPVAGVETQYF. CDR3 in DNA: TGTGCCAGCAGCGGCCCGGTAGCGGGGGTCGAGACCCAGTACTTC.

The rearrangement links TRBV7-8 to TRBJ1-2; TRBD1 agrees at 12 bases. V lost 0 bases and J lost 3; bases outside the gene matches: 5. Germline loops: CDR1 SGHVS, CDR2 FQNEAQ. This CDR3 is built from 17 residues. The CDR3 loop is CASSLAGTGGAYYGYTF. In DNA, the CDR3 is TGTGCCAGCAGCTTAGCCGGGACAGGGGGCGCGTACTATGGCTACACCTTC.

The chain is built from TRBV9 and TRBJ2-7; TRBD1 matches 8 bases. J lost 5 bases, V lost 4 bases, and 5 bases had no gene match. The CDR3 runs to 13 residues. Germline V gene data show CDR1 as SGDLS and CDR2 as YYNGEE. CDR3 sequence: CASSPGQGNEQYF. As DNA, the CDR3 is TGTGCCAGCAGCCCCGGACAGGGCAACGAGCAGTACTTC.

This chain links TRBV11-3 with TRBJ2-1; the D gene is possibly TRBD1 (7 bases). The CDR3 runs 16 residues. With 5 bases removed from V and 2 bases from J, the gap between germline ends came to 16 bases. The germline CDR1 and CDR2 sequences are SGHNT and YENEEA. The CDR3 DNA sequence: TGTGCCAGCAGCCGCCGGAGGGACAGAGCCTACAATGAGCAGTTCTTC. This gives the protein CASSRRRDRAYNEQFF.

The chain carries TRBV9 and TRBJ2-5, with 14 bases identical to TRBD2. The germline gives CDR1 SGDLS, CDR2 YYNGEE. V trimming: 3 bases; J trimming: 0 bases; junction bases outside the gene matches: 4. The CDR3 has 17 amino acids. The chain's CDR3 is CASSDGLAGGHQETQYF. CDR3 nucleotides: TGTGCCAGCAGCGACGGACTAGCGGGGGGTCACCAAGAGACCCAGTACTTC.

The CDR3 nucleotides are TGTGCCAGCAGCCAATCGGCGGATTCCTACAATGAGCAGTTCTTC. This gives the protein CASSQSADSYNEQFF. V usage is TRBV16 and J usage is TRBJ2-1; D remains unclear. Germline assignment: CDR1 KGHSY and CDR2 FQNENV. The V and J ends lost 0 bases and 1 base respectively, with 7 bases between them. The CDR3 has 15 amino acids.